The following is a T cell receptor beta chain sequence with its context. The target of this receptor is not known. Base qualities are not provided; no much larger clone lies one nucleotide away. The data belong to a study of T cell responses to AZD1222 COVID-19 vaccine (dated by TCRdb to about 2021). Background for the entire study: A total of about 250 trial participants underwent TCR sequencing, of whom about 200 had received two doses of AZD1222 and some 25 had received two doses of the MenACWY control vaccine. Trial participants were enrolled by age into 18-55, 56-69 and 70-plus year subgroups, with about 150, 28 and 57 TCR-sequenced participants respectively.

Overall results and qualifications from the work: In the small 56-69-year group, the increase in depth fell short of significance, most likely because of low power. The whole spike protein was spanned by vaccine-associated CD4 TCRs, and dominant responses were seen in regions 160-218 and 743-854. Reportedly, almost half of the unique spike-specific TCRs recognized epitopes lying outside the regions that are mutated in the B.1.351 and B.1.1.7 variants. Only six or seven AZD1222 recipients were SARS-CoV-2 seropositive at baseline, limiting conclusions about previously exposed vaccinees. Most participants were white British and females outnumbered males, and the authors suggested that clonal diversity may have been underestimated. A significant rise in spike-specific TCR breadth and depth was observed after two AZD1222 doses relative to day 0 and relative to MenACWY recipients. Because no samples from the day 14 peak response were available, repertoires could be characterized only after the peak T cell response.

The CDR3 regions of human TCRbeta chains were analyzed by immunosequencing. The authors' pipeline ran thus. TCRs in the repertoires were matched against a reference library of SARS-CoV-2-specific TCRs that had been generated with the MIRA antigen-specificity platform. Breadth was defined as the fraction of unique TCRs that were SARS-CoV-2-associated. Depth was defined as the fraction of total T cells that were SARS-CoV-2-associated. Each spike-specific TCR was assigned to its reactive spike region and to a CD4 or CD8 class using the MIRA data. Log10-transformed breadth and depth values were compared by one-way ANOVA with Sidak's multiple comparisons tests. TCRdb re-hosts the immuneACCESS table, in-frame sequences only. Its copies lack some clones; in the studies checked, an unresolved V gene accounts for under half of them, and the cause for the rest is not known. V and J calls and clone size come straight from that table; D and trimming were deduced from the DNA. For this sample the table gives some 170,000 clones, of which about 91% were detected only once. In total, the top ten clones hold around 4.4% of the sample.

Reading from cysteine to phenylalanine, the CDR3 counts 15 amino acids. Only CDR3 DNA remains: 45 bases, in frame from the first base. V is pruned by 4 bases and J by 8 bases, leaving 10 bases of the junction without a gene match. Reading the germline V gene (reference sequence) gives CDR1 LGHDT and CDR2 YNNKEL. Reading the label with the study, this specimen's time point is: baseline before first vaccination. The label giving this sample's treatment or condition can be read as: meningococcal conjugate vaccine given as trial control. Vaccinee samples were obtained from the UK trials COV001 and COV002, which included a single-blind randomized controlled phase 2/3 trial of AZD1222 (ChAdOx1 nCoV-19) in healthy adults. Trial participant PBMC samples were collected at day 0 and day 28 after the second dose for TCRbeta chain sequencing.

This specimen was peripheral blood, taken on day 0 of MenACWY control vaccination. The clonotype was recovered from an adult in good health. This chain joins TRBV3-1 (or the pseudogene TRBV3-2) to TRBJ1-5, with 8 junctional bases fitting TRBD1. The bases are TGTGCCAGCAGCCTGACCCCGGACAGGGATAAGCCCCAGCATTTT. This encodes CASSLTPDRDKPQHF.